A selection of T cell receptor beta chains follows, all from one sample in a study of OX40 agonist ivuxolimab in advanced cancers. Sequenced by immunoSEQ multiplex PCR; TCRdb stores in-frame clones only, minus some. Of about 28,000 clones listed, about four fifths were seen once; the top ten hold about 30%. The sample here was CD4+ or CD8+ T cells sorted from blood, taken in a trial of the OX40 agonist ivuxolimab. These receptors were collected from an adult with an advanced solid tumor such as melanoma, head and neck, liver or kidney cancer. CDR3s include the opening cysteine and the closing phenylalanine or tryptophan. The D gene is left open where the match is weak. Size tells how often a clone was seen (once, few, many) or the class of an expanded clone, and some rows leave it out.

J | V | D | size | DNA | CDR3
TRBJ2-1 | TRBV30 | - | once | TGTGCCTGGGGGGTCGAGGGCGACTCCTACAATGAGCAGTTCTTC | CAWGVEGDSYNEQFF
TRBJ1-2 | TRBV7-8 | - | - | TGTGCCAGCAGCCCAGCCCTGCTTGGAGGTAGCTATGGCTACACCTTC | CASSPALLGGSYGYTF
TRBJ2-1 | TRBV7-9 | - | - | TGTGCCAGCAGCCAACAGATGTCTATAAGCTACAATGAGCAGTTCTTC | CASSQQMSISYNEQFF
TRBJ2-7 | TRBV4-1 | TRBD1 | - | TGCGCCAGCAGCGAGGGGACAGCCTACGAGCAGTACTTC | CASSEGTAYEQYF
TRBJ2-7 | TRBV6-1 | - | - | TGTGCCAGCAGTGAAGCGACGGAGGACGAGCAGTACTTC | CASSEATEDEQYF
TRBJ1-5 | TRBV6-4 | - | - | TGTGCCGAACCCGGGACCGATAGCAATCAGCCCCAGCATTTT | CAEPGTDSNQPQHF
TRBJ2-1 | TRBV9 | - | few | TGTGCCAGCAGCAATCAACCTCCGGGAGCGTTGTACAATGAGCAGTTCTTC | CASSNQPPGALYNEQFF
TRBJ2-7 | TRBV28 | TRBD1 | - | TGTGCCAGCAGTTTCGATCCGGGACAGGGTTACTACGAGCAGTACTTC | CASSFDPGQGYYEQYF
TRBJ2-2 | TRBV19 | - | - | TGTGCCAGTTTGACCGACACCGGGGAGCTGTTTTTT | CASLTDTGELFF
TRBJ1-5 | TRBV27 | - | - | TGTGCCAGCGGCCCGGGGGCGCGACAGCCCCAGCATTTT | CASGPGARQPQHF
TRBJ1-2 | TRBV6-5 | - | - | TGTGCCAGCAGAGTCAACGGGAATGGCTACACCTTC | CASRVNGNGYTF
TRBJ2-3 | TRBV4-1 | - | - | TGCGCCAGCAGCCAACTTTCGGGGGATACGCAGTATTTT | CASSQLSGDTQYF
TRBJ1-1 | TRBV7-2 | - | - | TGTGCCAGCAGCTTAGGGAGCACTGAAGCTTTCTTT | CASSLGSTEAFF
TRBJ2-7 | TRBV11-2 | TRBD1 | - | TGTGCCAGCAGCGAGGCGGGACAGGGGCTGTACGAGCAGTACTTC | CASSEAGQGLYEQYF
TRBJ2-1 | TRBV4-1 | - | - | TGCGCCAGCAGCCTCGTTTGGGAGATCTCCTACAATGAGCAGTTCTTC | CASSLVWEISYNEQFF
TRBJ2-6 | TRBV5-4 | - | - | TGTGCCAGCAGCTGGGGCTCTGGGGCCAACGTCCTGACTTTC | CASSWGSGANVLTF
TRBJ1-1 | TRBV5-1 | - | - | TGCGCCAGCGCCACCCTTGGGAGTAACACTGAAGCTTTCTTT | CASATLGSNTEAFF
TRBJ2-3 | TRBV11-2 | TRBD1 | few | TGTGCCAGCAGCTTCGGGACAGGGCCAGATACGCAGTATTTT | CASSFGTGPDTQYF
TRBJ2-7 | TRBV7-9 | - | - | TGTGCCAGCAGCTTAGGACAGGCCGGCTCCTACGAGCAGTACTTC | CASSLGQAGSYEQYF
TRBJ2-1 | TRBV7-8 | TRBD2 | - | TGTGCCAGCAGCAATACAGCGGGGGCCCCTTGGGGGAAGTTCTTC | CASSNTAGAPWGKFF
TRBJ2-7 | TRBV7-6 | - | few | TGTGCCAGCAGCGCCTGGGACCGCTCATACGAGCAGTACTTC | CASSAWDRSYEQYF
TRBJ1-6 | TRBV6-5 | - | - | TGTGCCAGCAGTTACGCTCCCGGACGGGGAAATTCACCCCTCCACTTT | CASSYAPGRGNSPLHF
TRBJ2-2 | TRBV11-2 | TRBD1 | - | TGTGCCAGCAGCTTAGCTGGGACAGGGGGCGGGGAGCTGTTTTTT | CASSLAGTGGGELFF
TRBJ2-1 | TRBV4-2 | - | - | TGTGCCAGCAGCCAGAGGGGCCCCTACAATGAGCAGTTCTTC | CASSQRGPYNEQFF
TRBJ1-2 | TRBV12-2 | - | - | TGTGCAAGTCGCATGGACTGGACTCCACAGACCTATGGCTACACCTTC | CASRMDWTPQTYGYTF
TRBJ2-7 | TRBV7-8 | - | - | TGTGCCAGCAGCTTAGGATGGCGGGACCCCACCTACGAGCAGTACTTC | CASSLGWRDPTYEQYF
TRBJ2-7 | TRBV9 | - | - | TGTGCCAGCAGCTTCCGGGACCAGATCTCCGAGCAGTACTTC | CASSFRDQISEQYF
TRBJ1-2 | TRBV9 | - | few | TGTGCCAGCAGCGACGGACAGAACTATGGCTACACCTTC | CASSDGQNYGYTF
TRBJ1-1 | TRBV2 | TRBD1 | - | TGTGCCAGCAGTGAAACAGTTGGGACAGCTGAAGCTTTCTTT | CASSETVGTAEAFF
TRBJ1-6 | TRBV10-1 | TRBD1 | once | TGCGCCAGCTGGATGGGGGGGGACAGGGGGCCTAGCTCCTATAATTCACCCCTCCACTTT | CASWMGGDRGPSSYNSPLHF
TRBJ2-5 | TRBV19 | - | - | TGTGCCAGTAGTATAACTCAGCTCGAGGGGGAGACCCAGTACTTC | CASSITQLEGETQYF
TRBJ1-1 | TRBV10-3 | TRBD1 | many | TGTGCCATCAGTCCAGGACAGGGATTGAACACTGAAGCTTTCTTT | CAISPGQGLNTEAFF
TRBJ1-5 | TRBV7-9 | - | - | TGTGCCAGCAGCTTAGCAGGGAGGGCAGATCAGCCCCAGCATTTT | CASSLAGRADQPQHF
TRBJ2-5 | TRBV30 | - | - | TGTGCCTGGAAGAGGGGGGTGCTAAACCAAGAGACCCAGTACTTC | CAWKRGVLNQETQYF
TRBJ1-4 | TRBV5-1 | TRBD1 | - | TGCGCCAGCAGGCTCAGTCAGGGGGCGGGAGAAAAACTGTTTTTT | CASRLSQGAGEKLFF
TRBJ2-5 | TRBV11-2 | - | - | TGTGCCAGCAGCTCGCGGGAACAAGAGACCCAGTACTTC | CASSSREQETQYF
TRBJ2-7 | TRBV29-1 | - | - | TGCAGCGGGAAGGACACCAGGAGCTCCTACGAGCAGTACTTC | CSGKDTRSSYEQYF
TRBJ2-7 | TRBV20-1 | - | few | TGCAGTGCCAATACAGGTGGCGAGCAGTACTTC | CSANTGGEQYF
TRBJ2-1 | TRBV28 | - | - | TGTGCCAGCAGTTTACTGACTCGGTACAATGAGCAGTTCTTC | CASSLLTRYNEQFF
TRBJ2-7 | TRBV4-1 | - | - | TGCGCCAGCAGCCAAGCCGGGATGTACGAGCAGTACTTC | CASSQAGMYEQYF
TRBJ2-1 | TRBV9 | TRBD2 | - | TGTGCCAGCAGCGCGCATGCTAGCGGTGAGCAGTTCTTC | CASSAHASGEQFF
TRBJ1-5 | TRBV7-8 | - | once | TGTGCCAGCAGCCAAGTTGCCACACGCAATCAGCCCCAGCATTTT | CASSQVATRNQPQHF
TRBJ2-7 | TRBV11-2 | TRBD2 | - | TGTGCCAGCAGCGCAACCGGGACTAGCCCCAACGAGCAGTACTTC | CASSATGTSPNEQYF
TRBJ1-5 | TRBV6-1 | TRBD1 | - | TGTGCCAGCAGTGTCGAGGAGCGCGGGACAGGGATCAATCAGCCCCAGCATTTT | CASSVEERGTGINQPQHF
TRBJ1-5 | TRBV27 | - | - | TGTGCCAGCAGTTTCACAGGGTTCAATCAGCCCCAGCATTTT | CASSFTGFNQPQHF
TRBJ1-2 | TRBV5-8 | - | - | TGTGCCAGCAGCTTGGCCATTCCGTGGGATGGCTACACCTTC | CASSLAIPWDGYTF
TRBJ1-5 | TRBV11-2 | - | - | TGTGCCAGCAGCTTAGATACTTCCGTCAATCAGCCCCAGCATTTT | CASSLDTSVNQPQHF